The clone carrying this TCR beta chain came up a few times. This CDR3 contains 16 residues. V dropped 4 bases and J dropped 4; count of bases not matched to a gene: 13. CDR1 and CDR2 from the germline V gene are MGHDK and SYGVNS. TCRdb used MiXCR to reprocess the RT-PCR reads, holding one entry per CDR3 protein. Here the sample spans 650,000 to 800,000 distinct CDR3 sequences, 12% to 15% being singletons. The origin of this receptor is a female donor in good health, serving as a healthy control. The sequencing input was memory CD4+ T cells from blood. The chain employs TRBV25-1 and TRBJ2-7; 7 bases fit TRBD1. This CDR3 is CASSGAPGTAPYEQYF. CDR3 DNA sequence: TGTGCCAGCAGTGGGGCCCCCGGGACAGCTCCATACGAGCAGTACTTC.